This T cell receptor beta chain was captured in a study of monozygotic twins with inflammatory bowel disease. TCRdb reanalyzed the 5' RACE reads, giving one entry per CDR3 protein sequence and no DNA. With around 450,000 distinct CDR3 sequences in the sample, the ten largest clones hold 2.4%. As regards this clonotype: Its antigen is still unknown.

Notes on the study in general: The inverse Simpson measure of TCRbeta diversity was lower in IBD patients than in healthy co-twins. It was observed that concordant and discordant twins did not differ in repertoire similarity, possibly given limited power.

This clonotype was obtained from a human donor with ulcerative colitis or Crohn's disease, or a healthy co-twin of an affected twin (not recorded which). Sequenced: blood.

The CDR3 is CASSLAGTAQETQYF. This chain links TRBV7-9 with TRBJ2-5; TCRdb reports TRBD1, a call that lacks DNA to check it against. This CDR3 is built from 15 residues. CDR1 and CDR2 (germline): SEHNR, FQNEAQ (reference sequence).